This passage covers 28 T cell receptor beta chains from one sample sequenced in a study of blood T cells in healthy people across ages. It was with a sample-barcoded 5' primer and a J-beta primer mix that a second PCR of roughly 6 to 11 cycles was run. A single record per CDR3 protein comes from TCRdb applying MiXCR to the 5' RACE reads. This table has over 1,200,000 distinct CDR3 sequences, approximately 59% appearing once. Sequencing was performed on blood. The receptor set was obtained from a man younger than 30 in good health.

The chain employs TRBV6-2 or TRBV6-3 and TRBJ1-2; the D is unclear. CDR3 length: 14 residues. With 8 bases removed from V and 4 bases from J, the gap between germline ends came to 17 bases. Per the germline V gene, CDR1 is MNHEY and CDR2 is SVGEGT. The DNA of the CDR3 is TGTGCCAGCCGACGGGCCTCAGGAATCTATGGCTACACCTTC. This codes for CASRRASGIYGYTF.

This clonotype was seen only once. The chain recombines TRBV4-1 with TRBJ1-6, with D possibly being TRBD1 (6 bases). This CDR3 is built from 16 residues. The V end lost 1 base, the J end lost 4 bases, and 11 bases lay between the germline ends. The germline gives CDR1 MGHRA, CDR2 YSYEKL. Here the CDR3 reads CASSQVGRGYNSPLHF. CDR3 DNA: TGCGCCAGCAGCCAAGTGGGCAGGGGTTATAATTCACCCCTCCACTTT.

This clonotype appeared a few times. CDR3 bases: TGCAGTGCTAGACCGGACAACCGCTACGAGCAGTACTTC. This encodes CSARPDNRYEQYF. The rearrangement joins TRBV20-1 to TRBJ2-7; weak D call: TRBD1 (5 bases). CDR1 is DFQATT and CDR2 is SNEGSKA in the germline V gene (reference sequence). The CDR3 length is 13 residues. The V and J ends lost 2 bases and 3 bases respectively, with 11 bases between them.

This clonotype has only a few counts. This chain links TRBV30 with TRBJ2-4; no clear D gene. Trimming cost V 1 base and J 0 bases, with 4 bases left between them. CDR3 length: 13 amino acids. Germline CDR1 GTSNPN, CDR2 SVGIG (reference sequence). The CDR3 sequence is CAWSGQAKNIQYF. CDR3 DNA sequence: TGTGCCTGGAGTGGGCAAGCCAAAAACATTCAGTACTTC.

The CDR3 bases are TGTGCCAGCAGCACAGCTAAGTCGAAAGAGACCCAGTACTTC. Translation: CASSTAKSKETQYF. The chain has TRBV2 and TRBJ2-5, with D unresolved. From germline, CDR1 is SNHLY and CDR2 FYNNEI. This CDR3 contains 14 residues. V was cut by 6 bases and J by 3 bases, with 14 bases left in between.

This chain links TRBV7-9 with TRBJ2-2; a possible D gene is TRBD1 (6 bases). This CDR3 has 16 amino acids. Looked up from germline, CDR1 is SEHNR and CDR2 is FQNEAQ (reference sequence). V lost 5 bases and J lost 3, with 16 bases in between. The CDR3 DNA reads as TGTGCCAGCAGCACCCGACAGGAGTTCGACACCGGGGAGCTGTTTTTT. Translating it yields CASSTRQEFDTGELFF. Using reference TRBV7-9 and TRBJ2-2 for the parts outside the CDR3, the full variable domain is DTGVSQNPRHKITKRGQNVTFRCDPISEHNRLYWYRQTLGQGPEFLTYFQNEAQLEKSRLLSDRFSAERPKGSFSTLEIQRTEQGDSAMYLCASSTRQEFDTGELFFGEGSRLTVL.

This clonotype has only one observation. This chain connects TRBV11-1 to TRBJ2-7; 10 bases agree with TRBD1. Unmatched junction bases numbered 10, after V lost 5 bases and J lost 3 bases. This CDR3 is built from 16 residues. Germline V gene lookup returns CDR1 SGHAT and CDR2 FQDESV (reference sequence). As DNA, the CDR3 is TGTGCCAGCAGCCCAAAAAGGACAGGGGGTTACTACGAGCAGTACTTC. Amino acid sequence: CASSPKRTGGYYEQYF.

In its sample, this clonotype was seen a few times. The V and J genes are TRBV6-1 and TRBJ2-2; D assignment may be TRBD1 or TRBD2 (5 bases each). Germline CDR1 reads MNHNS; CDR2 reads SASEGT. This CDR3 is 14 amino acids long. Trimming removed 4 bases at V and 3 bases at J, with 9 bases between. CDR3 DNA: TGTGCCAGCAGTGGAGGGGTTGACACCGGGGAGCTGTTTTTT. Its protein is CASSGGVDTGELFF.

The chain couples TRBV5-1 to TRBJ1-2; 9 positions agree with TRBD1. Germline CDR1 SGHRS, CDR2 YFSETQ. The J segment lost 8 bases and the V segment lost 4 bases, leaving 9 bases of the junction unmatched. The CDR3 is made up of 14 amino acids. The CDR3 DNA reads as TGCGCCAGCAGCCCCAACGGACAGGGGAAAGGCTACACCTTC. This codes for CASSPNGQGKGYTF.

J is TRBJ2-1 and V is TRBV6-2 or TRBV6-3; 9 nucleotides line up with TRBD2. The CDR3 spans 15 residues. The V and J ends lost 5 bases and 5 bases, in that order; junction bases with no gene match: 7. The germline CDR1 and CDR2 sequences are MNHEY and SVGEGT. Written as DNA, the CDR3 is TGTGCCAGCAGTCGACTGGGACTAGCCGACAATGAGCAGTTCTTC. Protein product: CASSRLGLADNEQFF.

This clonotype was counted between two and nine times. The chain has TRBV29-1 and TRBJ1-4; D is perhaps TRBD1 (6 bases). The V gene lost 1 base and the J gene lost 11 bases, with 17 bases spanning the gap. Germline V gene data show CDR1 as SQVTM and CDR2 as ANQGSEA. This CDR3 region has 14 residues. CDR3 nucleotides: TGCAGCGTTGAAGGGACAGTCCTGTCGGGGAAACTGTTTTTT. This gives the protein CSVEGTVLSGKLFF.

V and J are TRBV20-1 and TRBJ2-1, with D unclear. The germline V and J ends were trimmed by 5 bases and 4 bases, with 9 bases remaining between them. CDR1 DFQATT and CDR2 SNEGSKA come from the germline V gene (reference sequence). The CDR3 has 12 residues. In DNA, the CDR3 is TGCAGTGCTCCCTTAAGTTACAATGAGCAGTTCTTC. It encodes CSAPLSYNEQFF.

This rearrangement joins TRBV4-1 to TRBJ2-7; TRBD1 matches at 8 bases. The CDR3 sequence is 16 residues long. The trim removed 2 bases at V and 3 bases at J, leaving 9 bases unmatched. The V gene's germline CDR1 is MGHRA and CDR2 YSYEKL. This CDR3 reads CASSQPPRQGSYEQYF. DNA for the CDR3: TGCGCCAGCAGCCAACCCCCCAGACAGGGGAGCTACGAGCAGTACTTC.

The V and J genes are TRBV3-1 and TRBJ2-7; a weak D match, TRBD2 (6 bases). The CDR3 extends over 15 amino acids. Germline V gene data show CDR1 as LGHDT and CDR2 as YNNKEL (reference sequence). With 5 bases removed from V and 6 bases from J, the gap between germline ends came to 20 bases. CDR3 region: CASSAQTRWYGEQYF. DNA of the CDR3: TGTGCCAGCAGCGCCCAGACTAGGTGGTATGGCGAGCAGTACTTC.

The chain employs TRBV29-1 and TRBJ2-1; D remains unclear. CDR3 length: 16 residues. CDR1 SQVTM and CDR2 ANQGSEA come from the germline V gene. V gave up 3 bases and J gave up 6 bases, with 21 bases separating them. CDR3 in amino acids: CSVDNPNRTVCNEQFF. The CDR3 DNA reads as TGCAGCGTTGACAACCCCAACCGGACGGTTTGCAATGAGCAGTTCTTC.

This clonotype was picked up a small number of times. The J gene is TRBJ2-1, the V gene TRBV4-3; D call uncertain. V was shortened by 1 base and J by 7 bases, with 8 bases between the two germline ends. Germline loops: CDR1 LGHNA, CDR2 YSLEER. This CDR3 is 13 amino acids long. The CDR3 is CASSQGIANEQFF. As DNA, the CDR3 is TGCGCCAGCAGCCAAGGAATAGCTAATGAGCAGTTCTTC.

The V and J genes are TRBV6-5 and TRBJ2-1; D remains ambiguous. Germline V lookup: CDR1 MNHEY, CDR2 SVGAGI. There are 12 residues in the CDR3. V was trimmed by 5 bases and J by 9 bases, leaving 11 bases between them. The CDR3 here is CASSPSRSEQFF. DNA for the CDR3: TGTGCCAGCAGTCCCAGCCGGAGTGAGCAGTTCTTC.

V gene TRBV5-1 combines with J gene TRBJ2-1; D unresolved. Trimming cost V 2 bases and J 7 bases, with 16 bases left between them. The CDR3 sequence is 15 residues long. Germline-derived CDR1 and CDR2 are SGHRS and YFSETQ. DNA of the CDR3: TGCGCCAGCAGCTTTGAGCCGACGGACGGGAATGAGCAGTTCTTC. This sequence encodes CASSFEPTDGNEQFF.

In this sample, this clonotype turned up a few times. The CDR3 loop is CSAKTSGGAEETQYF. CDR3 DNA sequence: TGCAGTGCAAAGACTAGCGGGGGAGCTGAAGAGACCCAGTACTTC. V is TRBV20-1 and J is TRBJ2-5; 12 nucleotides line up with TRBD2. The V gene's germline CDR1 is DFQATT and CDR2 SNEGSKA (reference sequence). The J segment lost 3 bases and the V segment lost 6 bases, leaving 8 bases of the junction unmatched. CDR3 length: 15 residues.

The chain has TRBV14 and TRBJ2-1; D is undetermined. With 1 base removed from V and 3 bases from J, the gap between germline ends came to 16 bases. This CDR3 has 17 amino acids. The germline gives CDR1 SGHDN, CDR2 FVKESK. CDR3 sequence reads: CASSQGVTAAFYNEQFF. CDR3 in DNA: TGTGCCAGCAGCCAAGGTGTCACTGCAGCTTTCTACAATGAGCAGTTCTTC.

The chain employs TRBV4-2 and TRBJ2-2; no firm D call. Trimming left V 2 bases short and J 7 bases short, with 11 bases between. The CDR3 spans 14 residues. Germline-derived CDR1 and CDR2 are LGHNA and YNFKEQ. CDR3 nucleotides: TGTGCCAGCAGCCAACACCTGACGGACGGGGAGCTGTTTTTT. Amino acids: CASSQHLTDGELFF.

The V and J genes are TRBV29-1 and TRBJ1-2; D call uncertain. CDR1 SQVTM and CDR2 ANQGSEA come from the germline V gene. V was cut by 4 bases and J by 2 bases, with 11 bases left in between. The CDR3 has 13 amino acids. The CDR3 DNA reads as TGCAGCGTTGGGAGGCAGGAGAACTATGGCTACACCTTC. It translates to CSVGRQENYGYTF. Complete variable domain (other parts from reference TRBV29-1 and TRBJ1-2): SAVISQKPSRDICQRGTSLTIQCQVDSQVTMMFWYRQQPGQSLTLIATANQGSEATYESGFVIDKFPISRPNLTFSTLTVSNMSPEDSSIYLCSVGRQENYGYTFGSGTRLTVV.

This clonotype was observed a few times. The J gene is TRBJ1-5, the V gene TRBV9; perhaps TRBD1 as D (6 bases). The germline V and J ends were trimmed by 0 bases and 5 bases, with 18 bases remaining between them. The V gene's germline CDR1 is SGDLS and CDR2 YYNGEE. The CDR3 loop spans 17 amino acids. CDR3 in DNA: TGTGCCAGCAGCGTAGCTTTAAGGGGGGCGAAAGATCAGCCCCAGCATTTT. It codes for CASSVALRGAKDQPQHF.

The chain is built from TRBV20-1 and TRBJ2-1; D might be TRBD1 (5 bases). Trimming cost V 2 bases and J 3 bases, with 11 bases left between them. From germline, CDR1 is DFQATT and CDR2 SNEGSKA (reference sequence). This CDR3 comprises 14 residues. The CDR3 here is CSARSMTDYNEQFF. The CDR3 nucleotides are TGCAGTGCTAGATCTATGACAGACTACAATGAGCAGTTCTTC.

CDR3 sequence reads: CASRPTGRQQETQYF. The CDR3 nucleotides are TGTGCCAGCCGGCCCACGGGACGCCAACAAGAGACCCAGTACTTC. This chain links TRBV27 with TRBJ2-5; D may correspond to TRBD1 or TRBD2 (5 bases each). V lost 8 bases to trimming and J lost 2 bases, with 18 bases between them. This CDR3 region has 15 residues. The germline gives CDR1 MNHEY, CDR2 SMNVEV (reference sequence).

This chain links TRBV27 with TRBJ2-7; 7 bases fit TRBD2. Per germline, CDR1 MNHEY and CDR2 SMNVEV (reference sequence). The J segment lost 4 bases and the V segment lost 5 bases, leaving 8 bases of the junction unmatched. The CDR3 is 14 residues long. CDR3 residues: CASSPGGGKYEQYF. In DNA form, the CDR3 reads TGTGCCAGCAGTCCCGGGGGAGGGAAGTACGAGCAGTACTTC.

CDR3 DNA sequence: TGTGCCACCACCTATAGAGAATCCTACGAGCAGTACTTC. Residues: CATTYRESYEQYF. The chain employs TRBV7-9 and TRBJ2-7; unclear D gene. The CDR3 is made up of 13 amino acids. V was pared by 10 bases and J by 1 base, with 14 bases between. Germline V gene lookup returns CDR1 SEHNR and CDR2 FQNEAQ (reference sequence).

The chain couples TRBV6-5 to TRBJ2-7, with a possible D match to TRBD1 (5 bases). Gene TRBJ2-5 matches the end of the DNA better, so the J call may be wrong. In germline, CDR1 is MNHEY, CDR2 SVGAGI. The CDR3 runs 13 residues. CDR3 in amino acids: CASKADSQETQYF. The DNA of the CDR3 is TGTGCCAGCAAGGCTGACAGCCAAGAGACCCAGTACTTC.